This T cell receptor (beta chain) appears in the sequencing data of a study of CD8+CD57+ T cells in acquired aplastic anemia. The length of the CDR3 is 16 residues. The germline V gene has CDR1 ENHRY and CDR2 SYGVKD. V lost 9 bases to trimming and J lost 2 bases; unmatched junction nucleotides: 6. According to the study, genomic DNA was the template for TCR beta VDJ and CDR3 profiling. TCRdb independently ran MiXCR on the reads; one entry per CDR3 protein. This table has fewer than 250,000 distinct CDR3 sequences, around half appearing once. The chain links TRBV10-3 to TRBJ2-6; 11 bases line up with TRBD1. This TCR was sampled from a human donor in good health, serving as a control. The sample consisted of sorted CD4+, CD8+, or CD8+CD57+ T cells (not recorded which) from PBMCs. In DNA form, the CDR3 reads TGTGCCATAGAGGGGACAGGGGGAGCTGGGGCCAACGTCCTGACTTTC. Translating it yields CAIEGTGGAGANVLTF.